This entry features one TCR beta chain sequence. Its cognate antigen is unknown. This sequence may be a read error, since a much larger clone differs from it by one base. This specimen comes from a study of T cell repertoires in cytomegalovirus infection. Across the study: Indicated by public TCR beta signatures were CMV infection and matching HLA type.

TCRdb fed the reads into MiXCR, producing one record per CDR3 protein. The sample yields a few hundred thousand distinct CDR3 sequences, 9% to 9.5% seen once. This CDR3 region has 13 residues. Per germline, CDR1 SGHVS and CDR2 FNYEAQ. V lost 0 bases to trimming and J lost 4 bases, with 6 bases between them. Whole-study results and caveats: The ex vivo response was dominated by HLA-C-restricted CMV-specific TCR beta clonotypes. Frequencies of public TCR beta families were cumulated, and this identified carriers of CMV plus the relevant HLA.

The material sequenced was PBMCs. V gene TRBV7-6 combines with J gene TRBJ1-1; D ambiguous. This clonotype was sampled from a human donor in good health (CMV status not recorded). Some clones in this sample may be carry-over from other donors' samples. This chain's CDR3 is CASSLAATTEAFF. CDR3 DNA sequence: TGTGCCAGCAGCTTAGCGGCGACCACTGAAGCTTTCTTT.